Listed here are 32 T cell receptor beta chains from one sample, sequenced in a study of control samples from healthy donors and cancer patients. The method was immunoSEQ multiplex PCR; TCRdb's version includes in-frame clones alone and lacks a portion of them. The data hold 150,000 to 180,000 clones, with roughly 94% observed a single time. The sample taken for sequencing was blood. The receptors shown here come from a man aged 35 to 55 in good health.

V gene TRBV24-1 combines with J gene TRBJ2-1; the D gene is possibly TRBD1 (6 bases). V was clipped by 3 bases and J by 0 bases, with 17 bases between them. The CDR3 runs 18 residues. The germline CDR1 and CDR2 sequences are KGHDR and SFDVKD. The CDR3 is CATSDPSPSQGSYNEQFF. The CDR3 nucleotides read TGTGCCACCAGTGATCCCAGCCCGTCACAGGGCTCCTACAATGAGCAGTTCTTC.

In its sample, this clone was seen once. The J gene is TRBJ1-1, the V gene TRBV6-5; tentatively, D is TRBD1 (5 bases). This CDR3 has 16 residues. Per germline, CDR1 MNHEY and CDR2 SVGAGI. Trimming removed 0 bases at V and 1 base at J, with 12 bases between. This CDR3 reads CASSYSVGRRNTEAFF. The CDR3 DNA sequence: TGTGCCAGCAGTTACTCAGTGGGGCGCAGGAACACTGAAGCTTTCTTT.

The chain carries TRBV7-2 and TRBJ1-1, with a possible D match to TRBD1 (5 bases). Trimming cost V 0 bases and J 6 bases, with 11 bases left between them. The CDR3 contains 14 residues. CDR1 SGHTA and CDR2 FQGNSA come from the germline V gene. The CDR3 bases are TGTGCCAGCAGCTTAGCCGGCTGGGGGGCTGAAGCTTTCTTT. It translates to CASSLAGWGAEAFF.

This chain uses TRBV23-1 with TRBJ1-1; D might be TRBD1 (6 bases). TRBV23-1 falls under the ORF class, with uncertain function. CDR3 size: 16 residues. With 8 bases removed from V and 6 bases from J, the gap between germline ends came to 25 bases. Written as DNA, the CDR3 is TGCGCCAGCCACCCCGCAGGACAGCATCCTAACTCTGAAGCTTTCTTT. This encodes CASHPAGQHPNSEAFF.

CDR3 nucleotide sequence: TGCGCCAGCAGCGTCGGCAGGGGGCGGGAGACCCAGTACTTC. Its protein product is CASSVGRGRETQYF. This rearrangement joins TRBV5-1 to TRBJ2-5, with 8 bases that match TRBD1. There are 14 residues in the CDR3. Germline V CDR1 and CDR2: SGHRS, YFSETQ. The V and J ends lost 4 bases and 5 bases, in that order; junction bases with no gene match: 7.

The genes are TRBV7-8 and TRBJ1-1; tentatively, D is TRBD1 (6 bases). Germline V gene sequence: CDR1 SGHVS, CDR2 FQNEAQ. Trimming took off 1 base at V and 10 bases at J, with 13 bases between the two ends. This CDR3 spans 13 amino acids. CDR3 nucleotide sequence: TGTGCCAGCAGCTTAGGGCAGGGGATGGTAGCTTTCTTT. Translating it yields CASSLGQGMVAFF. Together with reference TRBV7-8 and TRBJ1-1, the CDR3 gives the full variable domain: GAGVSQSPRYKVAKRGQDVALRCDPISGHVSLFWYQQALGQGPEFLTYFQNEAQLDKSGLPSDRFFAERPEGSVSTLKIQRTQQEDSAVYLCASSLGQGMVAFFGQGTRLTVV.

The V call is TRBV19, the J call TRBJ1-5, with 8 bases fitting TRBD1. In germline, CDR1 is LNHDA, CDR2 SQIVND (reference sequence). There are 16 residues in the CDR3. Trimming removed 5 bases from V and 4 bases from J; junction bases left unmatched: 10. The DNA of the CDR3 is TGTGCCAGTAGTTCAGACAGGGGTCGGATAAATCAGCCCCAGCATTTT. Protein sequence: CASSSDRGRINQPQHF.

This chain links TRBV18 with TRBJ2-1; D is possibly TRBD1 (5 bases). The germline gives CDR1 KGHSH, CDR2 LQKENI. The CDR3 contains 13 residues. Between the trimmed V and J ends, which lost 9 bases and 7 bases, there was a span of 16 bases. The CDR3 sequence is CASLEPQGNEQFF. In nucleotides, the CDR3 is TGTGCCAGTTTAGAGCCTCAGGGAAATGAGCAGTTCTTC.

J is TRBJ1-2 and V is TRBV6-5; D might be TRBD1 (6 bases). The CDR3 loop spans 13 amino acids. The germline V and J ends were trimmed by 7 bases and 4 bases, with 13 bases remaining between them. CDR1 and CDR2 (germline): MNHEY, SVGAGI. CDR3 amino acids: CASTLRGPYGYTF. The CDR3 DNA reads TGTGCCAGCACCCTCAGGGGACCCTATGGCTACACCTTC.

The chain employs TRBV4-3 and TRBJ1-4; 8 bases agree with TRBD1. The J segment lost 6 bases and the V segment lost 5 bases, leaving 8 bases of the junction unmatched. CDR1 and CDR2 from the germline V gene are LGHNA and YSLEER. The CDR3 sequence is 15 residues long. CDR3 sequence reads: CASSDWTGTYEKLFF. The DNA of the CDR3 is TGCGCCAGCAGCGACTGGACAGGGACTTATGAAAAACTGTTTTTT.

J is TRBJ1-4 and V is TRBV18, with no clear D. Per the germline V gene, CDR1 is KGHSH and CDR2 is LQKENI. The V gene lost 5 bases and the J gene lost 0 bases, with 7 bases spanning the gap. The CDR3 totals 14 residues. CDR3 sequence reads: CASSWGTTNEKLFF. The CDR3, as DNA: TGTGCCAGCTCATGGGGAACAACTAATGAAAAACTGTTTTTT.

This chain joins TRBV6-2 or TRBV6-3 and TRBJ1-1; possible D gene TRBD1, 5 bases. Germline V gene sequence: CDR1 MNHEY, CDR2 SVGEGT. Trimming removed 0 bases from V and 5 bases from J, with 16 bases in between. This CDR3 spans 16 amino acids. CDR3 protein: CASSYSLYNRGTEAFF. As DNA, the CDR3 is TGTGCCAGCAGTTACTCATTGTACAATAGGGGTACTGAAGCTTTCTTT.

This clone was detected once. This sequence joins TRBV7-9 and TRBJ1-1; D remains ambiguous. From germline, CDR1 is SEHNR and CDR2 FQNEAQ (reference sequence). V lost 5 bases, J lost 0 bases, and 13 bases lay in between. The CDR3 has 15 amino acids. The CDR3 region is CASSQRTFMNTEAFF. CDR3 nucleotides: TGTGCCAGCAGCCAACGGACGTTCATGAACACTGAAGCTTTCTTT.

The V and J genes are TRBV12-3 or TRBV12-4 and TRBJ1-2, with D maybe TRBD1 (5 bases). This CDR3 spans 13 amino acids. V was clipped by 5 bases and J by 2 bases, with 9 bases between them. The CDR3 loop reads CASSLEGNYGYTF. CDR3 bases: TGTGCCAGCAGTCTGGAGGGGAACTATGGCTACACCTTC.

The chain has TRBV7-2 and TRBJ1-2, with D unclear. Germline values: CDR1 SGHTA, CDR2 FQGNSA. The CDR3 is 15 amino acids. Trimming cost V 1 base and J 5 bases, with 14 bases left between them. The DNA of the CDR3 is TGTGCCAGCAGCTTAGAACCGCGAACGAGATATGGCTACACCTTC. Its protein product is CASSLEPRTRYGYTF.

CDR3 sequence reads: CATSAPGLDEQYF. The CDR3 DNA follows: TGTGCCACCAGTGCCCCAGGGCTCGACGAGCAGTACTTC. The V and J genes are TRBV24-1 and TRBJ2-7; perhaps TRBD1 as D (5 bases). The CDR3 totals 13 residues. The germline V gene encodes CDR1 KGHDR and CDR2 SFDVKD. The ends were cut back, 5 bases at V and 5 bases at J, with 12 bases in the middle.

This clone has more than one count but fewer than ten. The rearrangement joins TRBV28 to TRBJ1-4; 7 bases map to TRBD1. CDR3 length: 16 amino acids. Per germline, CDR1 MDHEN and CDR2 SYDVKM. Losses at the gene ends were 5 bases for V and 8 bases for J; bases not matched to a gene: 14. In DNA form, the CDR3 reads TGTGCCAGCAGTACCCAGGGGGGGCGCGTAGAAGAAAAACTGTTTTTT. As protein: CASSTQGGRVEEKLFF.

This chain uses TRBV29-1 with TRBJ2-1, with TRBD2 identical over 9 bases. V lost 3 bases to trimming and J lost 7 bases; unmatched junction nucleotides: 19. The CDR3 totals 18 residues. CDR1 is SQVTM and CDR2 is ANQGSEA in the germline V gene. The CDR3 sequence is CSVEAGAGGLLQGNEQFF. CDR3 in DNA: TGCAGCGTTGAGGCCGGCGCGGGGGGGCTCTTACAGGGGAATGAGCAGTTCTTC.

The gene calls are TRBV19 and TRBJ1-2; D is possibly TRBD1 (5 bases). The length of the CDR3 is 15 residues. V was pared by 0 bases and J by 4 bases, with 12 bases between. Germline V gives CDR1 LNHDA, CDR2 SQIVND (reference sequence). The chain's CDR3 is CASSIDPATVYGYTF. In nucleotides, the CDR3 is TGTGCCAGTAGTATAGACCCCGCGACAGTCTATGGCTACACCTTC.

This rearrangement joins TRBV7-9 to TRBJ2-6, with TRBD1 matching 8 bases. This CDR3 contains 17 residues. Germline V CDR1 and CDR2: SEHNR, FQNEAQ (reference sequence). J lost 0 bases, V lost 3 bases, and 4 bases had no gene match. CDR3 protein: CASSLGDRNSGANVLTF. CDR3 in DNA: TGTGCCAGCAGCTTGGGGGACAGGAACTCTGGGGCCAACGTCCTGACTTTC.

This chain connects TRBV12-5 to TRBJ1-1; 9 bases are a match to TRBD1. V was clipped by 5 bases and J by 4 bases; unmatched bases: 11. The CDR3 sequence is 16 residues long. CDR1 is LGHNT and CDR2 is FRNRAP in the germline V gene. DNA for the CDR3: TGTGCTAGTGGTCCGCCCGGGACAGGGCAGAGCACTGAAGCTTTCTTT. Translation gives CASGPPGTGQSTEAFF.

This clone appeared a single time. The chain employs TRBV2 and TRBJ1-4, with a possible D match to TRBD1 (6 bases). The CDR3 length is 16 residues. The ends were cut back, 5 bases at V and 8 bases at J, with 21 bases in the middle. Germline V gives CDR1 SNHLY, CDR2 FYNNEI. The CDR3 reads CASSPQGGLAGEKLFF. For the CDR3, the DNA is TGTGCCAGCAGTCCCCAAGGGGGTCTGGCGGGAGAAAAACTGTTTTTT.

This clone was detected once. CDR3 residues: CASSLRGVEKLFF. The CDR3, as DNA: TGTGCCAGCAGTCTCAGGGGGGTTGAAAAACTGTTTTTT. The gene calls are TRBV12-3 or TRBV12-4 and TRBJ1-4; 7 bases map to TRBD1. This CDR3 has 13 amino acids. V gave up 5 bases and J gave up 7 bases; unmatched junction bases: 4.

This sequence joins TRBV25-1 and TRBJ1-3; TRBD1 matches at 7 bases. CDR3 length: 14 amino acids. V lost 7 bases, J lost 2 bases, and 5 bases stayed unmatched. Germline V CDR1 and CDR2: MGHDK, SYGVNS. DNA of the CDR3: TGTGCCAGCACTCCACAGGGGACTGGAAACACCATATATTTT. Translating it yields CASTPQGTGNTIYF.

The rearrangement joins TRBV29-1 to TRBJ2-1; no reliable D call. There are 14 residues in the CDR3. The V end lost 7 bases, the J end lost 0 bases, and 13 bases lay between the germline ends. Germline V gives CDR1 SQVTM, CDR2 ANQGSEA. CDR3 DNA sequence: TGCAGCGCCGACGGATTAAGCTCCTACAATGAGCAGTTCTTC. As protein: CSADGLSSYNEQFF.

V and J are TRBV5-1 and TRBJ1-5; the match to TRBD1 covers 12 bases. Germline V gene lookup returns CDR1 SGHRS and CDR2 YFSETQ. The ends lost 4 bases at V and 5 bases at J; junction bases unmatched: 4. This CDR3 is built from 15 residues. CDR3 loop: CASSRGTGGDQPQHF. Here the CDR3 DNA reads TGCGCCAGCAGCCGGGGGACAGGGGGCGATCAGCCCCAGCATTTT.

J is TRBJ1-2 and V is TRBV6-1, with D perhaps TRBD1 (5 bases). V was pared by 3 bases and J by 0 bases, with 14 bases between. The germline V gene has CDR1 MNHNS and CDR2 SASEGT. The CDR3 extends over 16 amino acids. The CDR3 sequence: CASSEGPRTANYGYTF. The DNA for the CDR3 is TGTGCCAGCAGTGAGGGGCCTAGAACAGCTAACTATGGCTACACCTTC.

The count of this clone is one. The chain carries TRBV4-1 and TRBJ1-4; D gene unclear. V lost 0 bases, J lost 7 bases, and 9 bases lay in between. This CDR3 is 14 amino acids long. The germline gives CDR1 MGHRA, CDR2 YSYEKL. The CDR3 spells CASSQDGRIEKLFF. DNA for the CDR3: TGCGCCAGCAGCCAAGACGGAAGGATTGAAAAACTGTTTTTT.

This rearrangement joins TRBV27 to TRBJ1-4, with D tentatively TRBD1 (5 bases). The CDR3 covers 14 residues. In germline, CDR1 is MNHEY, CDR2 SMNVEV (reference sequence). Deletions cut 5 bases from V and 7 bases from J, with 14 bases between. This chain's CDR3 is CASSPSTRGEKLFF. The DNA for the CDR3 is TGTGCCAGCAGTCCCTCGACTAGGGGTGAAAAACTGTTTTTT.

As regards this clone: Other nucleotide sequences in the sample specify the same CDR3. The V and J genes are TRBV14 and TRBJ1-1; possible D gene TRBD1, 5 bases. Deletions cut 4 bases from V and 0 bases from J, with 9 bases between. The CDR3 runs to 14 residues. Germline assignment: CDR1 SGHDN and CDR2 FVKESK. CDR3 amino acids: CASSRAGMNTEAFF. DNA for the CDR3: TGTGCCAGCAGCCGGGCAGGGATGAACACTGAAGCTTTCTTT.

This clone was found once. The J gene is TRBJ2-1, the V gene TRBV7-9, with 8 bases matching TRBD2. Germline loops: CDR1 SEHNR, CDR2 FQNEAQ (reference sequence). The junction had 5 bases not matched to a gene; V was cut back by 4 bases and J by 6 bases. The CDR3 runs 14 residues. The CDR3 DNA reads as TGTGCCAGCAGCTCCATCGGGGGGGGCAATGAGCAGTTCTTC. Translation gives CASSSIGGGNEQFF.

For this clone: This sample includes further DNA sequences coding for the same CDR3. The V gene is TRBV7-2, the J gene TRBJ2-3; D is uncertain. The CDR3 contains 12 residues. Trimming took off 1 base at V and 6 bases at J, with 5 bases between the two ends. Germline V gene sequence: CDR1 SGHTA, CDR2 FQGNSA. CDR3 sequence (DNA): TGTGCCAGCAGCTTAGGGGCGGATACGCAGTATTTT. It encodes CASSLGADTQYF. Using reference TRBV7-2 and TRBJ2-3 for the parts outside the CDR3, the full variable domain is GAGVSQSPSNKVTEKGKDVELRCDPISGHTALYWYRQSLGQGLEFLIYFQGNSAPDKSGLPSDRFSAERTGGSVSTLTIQRTQQEDSAVYLCASSLGADTQYFGPGTRLTVL.